Sequencing of this TCR beta chain was carried out in a study of control samples from healthy donors and cancer patients. CDR3 size: 16 residues. CDR1 is MNHEY and CDR2 is SMNVEV in the germline V gene (reference sequence). V lost 4 bases and J lost 3; bases outside the gene matches: 7. Libraries were prepared by immunoSEQ multiplex PCR; TCRdb keeps only in-frame clonotypes and omits some of them. The sample carries some 140,000 clones, about 85% recorded once. The clonotype was recovered from a woman aged 25 to 45 in good health. Sequencing was carried out using blood. This chain links TRBV27 with TRBJ1-5; the match to TRBD1 covers 9 bases. The DNA for the CDR3 is TGTGCCAGCAGTTCCTCCGGGACAGGGTCCAATCAGCCCCAGCATTTT. Encoded protein: CASSSSGTGSNQPQHF.